This T cell receptor beta chain was recovered during a study of response to subunit inactivated influenza vaccine. V was clipped by 6 bases and J by 0 bases; unmatched bases: 7. The CDR3 is made up of 16 amino acids. The germline gives CDR1 MNHEY, CDR2 SMNVEV (reference sequence). Concerning this clonotype itself: The antigen remains undetermined.

One entry per CDR3 protein, called by TCRdb with MiXCR from the RT-PCR reads. The data show around 530,000 distinct CDR3 sequences, about 17% seen once. Regarding the study as a whole: Only a handful of new T cells, the authors suggested, are recruited with each seasonal influenza vaccination.

The sample in question was CD4+ T cells sorted from PBMCs, obtained 23 to 25 months after vaccination. This receptor was identified in a man aged 50-75 years who received an inactivated influenza vaccine. This chain links TRBV27 with TRBJ2-1, with TRBD2 identical over 8 bases. The CDR3 nucleotides read TGTGCCAGCAGAGGTAGCGGGATGAGCTCCTACAATGAGCAGTTCTTC. This translates into CASRGSGMSSYNEQFF.